These T cell receptor beta chains were read from a single sample in a study of cytomegalovirus exposure and HLA in healthy donors. Assay: immunoSEQ multiplex PCR; the TCRdb copy retains only in-frame clones and omits some. The sample shows about 130,000 clones, approximately 80% of them seen only once. The sequenced sample was PBMCs. The receptors were sampled from a man aged 50 to 60 in good health and CMV-seronegative. The CDR3 runs from the conserved cysteine through the conserved F or W. A D gene is named only where the DNA matches it firmly. Expanded clones are given a class, and other clones once, few, many or no size at all.

length: 15
V: TRBV19
D: .
J: TRBJ2-5
size: .
DNA: TGTGCCAGTAGTCTCTATTCAGGCATCCAAGAGACCCAGTACTTC
CDR3: CASSLYSGIQETQYF

length: 12
V: TRBV27
D: .
J: TRBJ1-1
size: many
DNA: TGTGCCAGCAGCGGGGGAAACACTGAAGCTTTCTTT
CDR3: CASSGGNTEAFF

length: 14
V: TRBV5-1
D: .
J: TRBJ1-4
size: .
DNA: TGCGCCAGCAGCTTGGGAGAGGGGGGGGAAAAACTGTTTTTT
CDR3: CASSLGEGGEKLFF

length: 14
V: TRBV2
D: .
J: TRBJ2-3
size: .
DNA: TGTGCCAGCAGTTACGGGACTAGCACAGATACGCAGTATTTT
CDR3: CASSYGTSTDTQYF

length: 15
V: TRBV7-8
D: .
J: TRBJ2-7
size: .
DNA: TGTGCCAGCAGCTTTGGCACACGTGGAGCCTACGAGCAGTACTTC
CDR3: CASSFGTRGAYEQYF

length: 14
V: TRBV18
D: .
J: TRBJ2-3
size: medium-sized
DNA: TGTGCCAGCTCACCACAGGGGTCCACAGATACGCAGTATTTT
CDR3: CASSPQGSTDTQYF

length: 18
V: TRBV6-1
D: .
J: TRBJ2-6
size: few
DNA: TGTGCCAGCAGTGATCAAGACAGGCCTTTCTCTGGGGCCAACGTCCTGACTTTC
CDR3: CASSDQDRPFSGANVLTF

length: 15
V: TRBV28
D: TRBD2
J: TRBJ2-2
size: .
DNA: TGTGCCAGCAGTGTGGGACTAGCGAACACCGGGGAGCTGTTTTTT
CDR3: CASSVGLANTGELFF

length: 11
V: TRBV6-4
D: TRBD1
J: TRBJ2-7
size: .
DNA: TGTGCCAGCAGTGAATCGGCAGGGGGGTACTTC
CDR3: CASSESAGGYF

length: 17
V: TRBV9
D: TRBD2
J: TRBJ2-3
size: once
DNA: TGTGCCAGCAGCCCAAGGACTAGCGGGAGAATCACAGATACGCAGTATTTT
CDR3: CASSPRTSGRITDTQYF

length: 12
V: TRBV6-5
D: .
J: TRBJ1-2
size: .
DNA: TGTGCCAGCAGTGACAGAACCTATGGCTACACCTTC
CDR3: CASSDRTYGYTF

length: 14
V: TRBV9
D: TRBD2
J: TRBJ2-5
size: .
DNA: TGTGCCAGCAGCGCCGGACTAGCGGGAGAGACCCAGTACTTC
CDR3: CASSAGLAGETQYF

length: 15
V: TRBV6-6
D: TRBD1
J: TRBJ1-1
size: .
DNA: TGTGCCAGCAGTTACTCGACAGGGGATTTCACTGAAGCTTTCTTT
CDR3: CASSYSTGDFTEAFF

length: 14
V: TRBV18
D: .
J: TRBJ1-1
size: .
DNA: TGTGCCAGCTCACTCTCTCCAGAGAACACTGAAGCTTTCTTT
CDR3: CASSLSPENTEAFF

length: 16
V: TRBV2
D: TRBD1
J: TRBJ2-7
size: .
DNA: TGTGCCAGCAGTGAAGCAGTCCCGGACAGGGGGCACGAGCAGTACTTC
CDR3: CASSEAVPDRGHEQYF

length: 14
V: TRBV7-2
D: TRBD1
J: TRBJ1-5
size: .
DNA: TGTGCCAGCAGCTGGGACAGGGGGCCTCAGCCCCAGCATTTT
CDR3: CASSWDRGPQPQHF

length: 14
V: TRBV14
D: TRBD2
J: TRBJ2-5
size: once
DNA: TGTGCCAGCAGCCTGGGACTAGCGGGAGAGACCCAGTACTTC
CDR3: CASSLGLAGETQYF

length: 20
V: TRBV28
D: TRBD2
J: TRBJ2-1
size: .
DNA: TGTGCCAGCAGTTTCCCGACTAGCGGGAAGACTCTAAGCTCCTACAATGAGCAGTTCTTC
CDR3: CASSFPTSGKTLSSYNEQFF

length: 15
V: TRBV5-1
D: .
J: TRBJ1-1
size: once
DNA: TGCGCCAGCAGTCCGCCGACTTTGCGGGGAGCTGAAGCTTTCTTT
CDR3: CASSPPTLRGAEAFF

length: 16
V: TRBV27
D: TRBD1
J: TRBJ1-1
size: .
DNA: TGTGCCAGCAGTCCCGACAGGGGCCCTATCGCCGTAGAAGCTTTCTTT
CDR3: CASSPDRGPIAVEAFF

length: 14
V: TRBV7-9
D: .
J: TRBJ1-2
size: .
DNA: TGTGCCAGCAGCTTAAACAGCAGAAACTATGGCTACACCTTC
CDR3: CASSLNSRNYGYTF

length: 16
V: TRBV5-8
D: .
J: TRBJ2-6
size: .
DNA: TGTGCCAGCAGCTACCGCAGGGGTTCCGGGGCCAACGTCCTGACTTTC
CDR3: CASSYRRGSGANVLTF

length: 16
V: TRBV5-1
D: TRBD2
J: TRBJ2-3
size: few
DNA: TGCGCCAGCACGCAGGGAGCGGGAGGGCCAACAGATACGCAGTATTTT
CDR3: CASTQGAGGPTDTQYF

length: 15
V: TRBV28
D: .
J: TRBJ1-4
size: .
DNA: TGTGCCAGCCTGAACAGACCGATGAATAATGAAAAACTGTTTTTT
CDR3: CASLNRPMNNEKLFF

length: 14
V: TRBV6-1
D: .
J: TRBJ2-1
size: .
DNA: TGTGCCAGCAGTGTCCTAGAGTTCCCCAATGAGCAGTTCTTC
CDR3: CASSVLEFPNEQFF

length: 15
V: TRBV4-2
D: .
J: TRBJ2-2
size: .
DNA: TGTGCCAGCAGCACTGGGACACCGGCGGGCGGGGAGCTGTTTTTT
CDR3: CASSTGTPAGGELFF

length: 15
V: TRBV4-3
D: .
J: TRBJ1-2
size: .
DNA: TGCGCCAGCAGCCAAGATCTAGACAGGTCGAGAGGCTACACCTTC
CDR3: CASSQDLDRSRGYTF

length: 14
V: TRBV19
D: TRBD2
J: TRBJ2-2
size: .
DNA: TGTGCCAGTAGTGGACTAGCCCACACCGGGGAGCTGTTTTTT
CDR3: CASSGLAHTGELFF

length: 13
V: TRBV10-3
D: .
J: TRBJ1-6
size: .
DNA: TGTGCCATCGGGGGGGAACCCAATTCACCCCTCCACTTT
CDR3: CAIGGEPNSPLHF

length: 15
V: TRBV28
D: TRBD1
J: TRBJ1-3
size: few
DNA: TGTGCCAGCAGTTTCAGGGGGCGAGCTGGAAACACCATATATTTT
CDR3: CASSFRGRAGNTIYF

length: 13
V: TRBV7-9
D: .
J: TRBJ2-2
size: .
DNA: TGTGCCAGCAGCCTTGAAGCGGTGGGGGAGCTGTTTTTT
CDR3: CASSLEAVGELFF

length: 14
V: TRBV29-1
D: TRBD2
J: TRBJ2-1
size: .
DNA: TGCAGCGCCGAAGGGTTAGCGGGAGTCGATGAGCAGTTCTTC
CDR3: CSAEGLAGVDEQFF

length: 18
V: TRBV10-3
D: .
J: TRBJ2-6
size: few
DNA: TGTGCCATCAGGGTGCCAATCGACAGTCGCTCTGGGGCCAACGTCCTGACTTTC
CDR3: CAIRVPIDSRSGANVLTF

length: 16
V: TRBV5-4
D: TRBD2
J: TRBJ2-3
size: .
DNA: TGTGCCAGCAGCCCCCGGGCTAGCGGGAACACAGATACGCAGTATTTT
CDR3: CASSPRASGNTDTQYF

length: 15
V: TRBV23-1
D: .
J: TRBJ2-2
size: .
DNA: TGCGCCAGCAGTCACTTAGCCCCTCCAGCCGGGGAGCTGTTTTTT
CDR3: CASSHLAPPAGELFF

length: 16
V: TRBV4-2
D: TRBD2
J: TRBJ2-5
size: .
DNA: TGTGCCAGCAGCCATAGCGGGCCTATAGCCTCGGGGACCCAGTACTTC
CDR3: CASSHSGPIASGTQYF

length: 16
V: TRBV27
D: .
J: TRBJ1-5
size: .
DNA: TGTGCCAGCAGTTTAGGCACGGGAAGAGGCAATCAGCCCCAGCATTTT
CDR3: CASSLGTGRGNQPQHF

length: 17
V: TRBV9
D: TRBD2
J: TRBJ2-2
size: .
DNA: TGTGCCAGCAGCGGTAGAGGGGGACTAGCCTTGGCCGGGGAGCTGTTTTTT
CDR3: CASSGRGGLALAGELFF